This is a list of T cell receptor beta chains from one sample in a study of cytomegalovirus exposure and HLA in healthy donors. Clones were read by immunoSEQ multiplex PCR, and TCRdb kept only the in-frame ones, dropping some. The sample includes roughly 130,000 clones, 80% of them seen just once. Sequencing was performed on PBMCs. All receptors derive from a man aged 30-40 years in good health and CMV-seronegative. Both conserved end residues are part of each CDR3. A D gene is named only where the DNA matches it firmly. A row's size may be missing; if present it is once, few, many or a size class.

j_call | clone_size | d_call | v_call | cdr3_length | cdr3_nt | cdr3_aa
TRBJ2-1 | - | TRBD2 | TRBV15 | 22 | TGTGCCACCAGCCGGGGACTAGCGGGTAATGAACACACCGGAGGCTCCTACAATGAGCAGTTCTTC | CATSRGLAGNEHTGGSYNEQFF
TRBJ1-2 | - | TRBD1 | TRBV2 | 13 | TGTGCCAGCAGCGCCGGGACAGACTATGGCTACACCTTC | CASSAGTDYGYTF
TRBJ2-4 | - | TRBD2 | TRBV28 | 17 | TGTGCCAGCACCCCCGAGAGGGCTAGCGGTACCAAAAACATTCAGTACTTC | CASTPERASGTKNIQYF
TRBJ2-7 | - | TRBD2 | TRBV6-1 | 15 | TGTGCCAGCAGTGTAGGACTAGCGGGACTTTGCGAGCAGTACTTC | CASSVGLAGLCEQYF
TRBJ1-5 | - | - | TRBV7-3 | 15 | TGTGCCAGCAGCTTAGAAGGGGTAGGCAATCAGCCCCAGCATTTT | CASSLEGVGNQPQHF
TRBJ1-2 | - | - | TRBV6-1 | 14 | TGTGCCAGCAGTGAAGGGTCAGGGTGGTATGGCTACACCTTC | CASSEGSGWYGYTF
TRBJ2-2 | - | TRBD2 | TRBV9 | 14 | TGTGCCAGCAGTAGCGGGAGTCGAGCCGGGGAGCTGTTTTTT | CASSSGSRAGELFF
TRBJ2-7 | - | TRBD2 | TRBV30 | 13 | TGTGCCTGGAGCGGACTAGCGTTTAACGAGCAGTACTTC | CAWSGLAFNEQYF
TRBJ1-5 | - | - | TRBV28 | 15 | TGTGCCACCCAAGAGGGTTACGGTAGCAATCAGCCCCAGCATTTT | CATQEGYGSNQPQHF
TRBJ2-7 | - | - | TRBV5-6 | 14 | TGTGCCAGCAGCTTGGCCAGGGGATCCTACGAGCAGTACTTC | CASSLARGSYEQYF
TRBJ2-7 | - | - | TRBV7-9 | 14 | TGTGCCAGCAGCCAAGGCGGGCTGGGCTACGAGCAGTACTTC | CASSQGGLGYEQYF
TRBJ1-4 | - | TRBD1 | TRBV4-3 | 15 | TGCGCCAGCAGCCAAGGACAGGGGGAGGGTGAAAAACTGTTTTTT | CASSQGQGEGEKLFF
TRBJ2-5 | - | - | TRBV28 | 17 | TGTGCCAGCAGTTCTTTGATAGCGGCCCGGAAACAAGAGACCCAGTACTTC | CASSSLIAARKQETQYF
TRBJ2-2 | - | - | TRBV5-6 | 12 | TGTGCCAGCAGCTTTAGTACCGGGGAGCTGTTTTTT | CASSFSTGELFF
TRBJ2-3 | - | TRBD2 | TRBV5-8 | 15 | TGTGCCAGCAGCTTGCCGGCGGGAGGGCCAGATACGCAGTATTTT | CASSLPAGGPDTQYF
TRBJ1-4 | - | TRBD1 | TRBV28 | 14 | TGTGCCAGCACCACGACAGGGCGAAATGAAAAACTGTTTTTT | CASTTTGRNEKLFF
TRBJ1-1 | - | - | TRBV4-3 | 17 | TGCGCCAGCAGCCAACCCGGCCCCCTACAGGGCAGCACTGAAGCTTTCTTT | CASSQPGPLQGSTEAFF
TRBJ2-7 | - | TRBD2 | TRBV2 | 15 | TGTGCCAGCAGTGACGGGAGGGCCCGACACTACGAGCAGTACTTC | CASSDGRARHYEQYF
TRBJ1-4 | - | TRBD1 | TRBV4-3 | 20 | TGCGCCAGCAGCCTCCGCACCTGGGACAGGGCATCTGCAACTAATGAAAAACTGTTTTTT | CASSLRTWDRASATNEKLFF
TRBJ2-5 | - | TRBD1 | TRBV14 | 15 | TGTGCCAGCAGCCAAGGACAGGGTTTTACAGAGACCCAGTACTTC | CASSQGQGFTETQYF
TRBJ2-2 | - | - | TRBV28 | 15 | TGTGCCAGCAGTTTGGGAGCAACGAACACCGGGGAGCTGTTTTTT | CASSLGATNTGELFF
TRBJ1-1 | - | TRBD1 | TRBV9 | 13 | TGTGCCAGCAGCCCCACAGGGGTGGATGAAGCTTTCTTT | CASSPTGVDEAFF
TRBJ2-7 | - | - | TRBV5-1 | 13 | TGCGCCAGCAGCTTGAAAGGGTCGGGAGAGCAGTACTTC | CASSLKGSGEQYF
TRBJ1-1 | few | - | TRBV6-5 | 13 | TGTGCCAGCAGTGAGGAAGTCAAGACTGAAGCTTTCTTT | CASSEEVKTEAFF
TRBJ2-5 | - | TRBD2 | TRBV4-1 | 16 | TGCGCCAGCAGCCAAGATATGGCGGGGGGGATAGAGACCCAGTACTTC | CASSQDMAGGIETQYF